Given below is one TCR beta chain in context. The method was immunoSEQ multiplex PCR; TCRdb's version includes in-frame clones alone and lacks a portion of them. In the table there are about 92,000 clones, approximately 90% of which are singletons. This entry is derived from a study of blood T cell repertoires in COVID-19. Study summary: Samples representing acute and convalescent COVID-19 were sourced from the United States, Italy and Spain. In each case, the material was cDNA or gDNA derived from T cells, B-cell-depleted T cells, or PBMCs.

The CDR3 loop spans 16 amino acids. In germline, CDR1 is SGHRS, CDR2 YFSETQ. V lost 4 bases to trimming and J lost 7 bases, with 21 bases between them. This chain connects TRBV5-1 to TRBJ2-1; D is perhaps TRBD2 (7 bases). The specimen sequenced was peripheral blood. This clonotype was sampled from a human donor with active COVID-19. The donor label of this sample is uncertain. DNA for the CDR3: TGCGCCAGCAGCGATATCGGGGGGCCTGTCGTTAATGAGCAGTTCTTC. It is translated as CASSDIGGPVVNEQFF.